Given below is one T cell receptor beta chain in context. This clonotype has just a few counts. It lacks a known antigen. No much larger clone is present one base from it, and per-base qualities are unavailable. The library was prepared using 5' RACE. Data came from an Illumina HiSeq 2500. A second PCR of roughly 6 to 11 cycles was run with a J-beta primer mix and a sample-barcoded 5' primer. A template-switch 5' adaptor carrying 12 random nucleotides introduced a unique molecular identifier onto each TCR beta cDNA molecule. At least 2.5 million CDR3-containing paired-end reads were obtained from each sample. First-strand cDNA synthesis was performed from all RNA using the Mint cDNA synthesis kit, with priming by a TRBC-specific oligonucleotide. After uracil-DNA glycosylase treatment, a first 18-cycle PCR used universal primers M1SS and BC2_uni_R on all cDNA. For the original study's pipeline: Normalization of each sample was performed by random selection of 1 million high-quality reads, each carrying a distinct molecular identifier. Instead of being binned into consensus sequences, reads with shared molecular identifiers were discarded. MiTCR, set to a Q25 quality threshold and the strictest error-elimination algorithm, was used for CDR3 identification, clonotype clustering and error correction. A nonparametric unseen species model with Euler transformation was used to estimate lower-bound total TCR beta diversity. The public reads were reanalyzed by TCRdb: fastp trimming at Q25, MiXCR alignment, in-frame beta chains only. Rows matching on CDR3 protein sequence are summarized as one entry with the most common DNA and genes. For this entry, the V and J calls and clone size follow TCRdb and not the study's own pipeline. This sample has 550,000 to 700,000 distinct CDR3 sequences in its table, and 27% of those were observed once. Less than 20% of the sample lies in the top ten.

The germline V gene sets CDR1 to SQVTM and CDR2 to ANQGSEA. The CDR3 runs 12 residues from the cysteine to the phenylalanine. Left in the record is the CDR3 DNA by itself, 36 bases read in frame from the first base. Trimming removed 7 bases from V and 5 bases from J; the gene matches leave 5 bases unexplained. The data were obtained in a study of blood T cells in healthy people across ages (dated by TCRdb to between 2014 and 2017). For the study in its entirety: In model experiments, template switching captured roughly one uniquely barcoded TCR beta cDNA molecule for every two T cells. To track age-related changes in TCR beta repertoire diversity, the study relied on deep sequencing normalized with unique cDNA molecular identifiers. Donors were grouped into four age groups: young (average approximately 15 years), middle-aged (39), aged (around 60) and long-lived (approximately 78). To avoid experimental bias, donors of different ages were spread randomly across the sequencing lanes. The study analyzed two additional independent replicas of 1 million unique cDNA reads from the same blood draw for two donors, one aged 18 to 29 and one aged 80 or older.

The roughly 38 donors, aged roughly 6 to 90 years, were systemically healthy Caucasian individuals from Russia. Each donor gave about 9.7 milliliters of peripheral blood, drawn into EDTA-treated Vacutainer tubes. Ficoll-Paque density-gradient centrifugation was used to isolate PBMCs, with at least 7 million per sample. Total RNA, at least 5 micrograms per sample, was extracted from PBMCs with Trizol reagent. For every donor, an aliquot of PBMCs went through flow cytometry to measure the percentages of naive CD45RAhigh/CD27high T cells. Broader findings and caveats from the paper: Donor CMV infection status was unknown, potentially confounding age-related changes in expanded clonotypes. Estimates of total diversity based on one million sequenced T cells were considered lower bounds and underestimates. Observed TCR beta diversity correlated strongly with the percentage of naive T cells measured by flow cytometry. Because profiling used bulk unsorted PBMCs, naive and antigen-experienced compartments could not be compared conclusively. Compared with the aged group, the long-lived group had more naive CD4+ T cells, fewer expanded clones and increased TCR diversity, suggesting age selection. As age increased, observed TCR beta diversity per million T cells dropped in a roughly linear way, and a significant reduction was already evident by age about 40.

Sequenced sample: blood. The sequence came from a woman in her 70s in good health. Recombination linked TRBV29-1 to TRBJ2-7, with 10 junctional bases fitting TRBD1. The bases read TGCAGCGCCCGGGACAGGGGCGACGAGCAGTACTTC. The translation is CSARDRGDEQYF.